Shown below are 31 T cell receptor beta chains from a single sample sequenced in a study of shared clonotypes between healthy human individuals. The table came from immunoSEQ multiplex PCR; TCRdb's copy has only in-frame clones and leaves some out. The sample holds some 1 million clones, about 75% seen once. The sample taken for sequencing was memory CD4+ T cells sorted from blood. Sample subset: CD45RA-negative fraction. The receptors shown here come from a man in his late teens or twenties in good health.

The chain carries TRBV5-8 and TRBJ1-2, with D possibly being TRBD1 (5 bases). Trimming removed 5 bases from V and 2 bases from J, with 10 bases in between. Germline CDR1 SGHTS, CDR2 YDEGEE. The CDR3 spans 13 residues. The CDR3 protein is CASSRGGNYGYTF. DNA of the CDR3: TGTGCCAGCAGTAGGGGAGGAAACTATGGCTACACCTTC.

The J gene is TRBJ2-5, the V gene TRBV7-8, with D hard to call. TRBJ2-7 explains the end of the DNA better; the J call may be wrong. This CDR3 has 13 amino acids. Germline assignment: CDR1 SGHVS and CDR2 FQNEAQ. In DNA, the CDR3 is TGTGCCAGCAGCTTAGCGCTCTCGTACGAGCAGTACTTC. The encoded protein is CASSLALSYEQYF.

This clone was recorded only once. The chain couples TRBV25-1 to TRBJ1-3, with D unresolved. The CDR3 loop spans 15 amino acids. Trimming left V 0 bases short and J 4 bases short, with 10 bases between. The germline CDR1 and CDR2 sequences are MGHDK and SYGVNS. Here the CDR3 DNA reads TGTGCCAGCAGTGAATACGGACTTAAGGGAAACACCATATATTTT. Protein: CASSEYGLKGNTIYF. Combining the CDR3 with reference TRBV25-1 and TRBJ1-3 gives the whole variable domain EADIYQTPRYLVIGTGKKITLECSQTMGHDKMYWYQQDPGMELHLIHYSYGVNSTEKGDLSSESTVSRIRTEHFPLTLESARPSHTSQYLCASSEYGLKGNTIYFGEGSWLTVV.

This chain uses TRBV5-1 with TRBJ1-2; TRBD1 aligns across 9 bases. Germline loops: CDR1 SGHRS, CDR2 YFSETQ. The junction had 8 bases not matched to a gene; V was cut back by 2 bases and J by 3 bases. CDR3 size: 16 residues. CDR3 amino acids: CASSFDRGSFDYGYTF. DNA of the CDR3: TGCGCCAGCAGCTTCGACAGGGGGTCGTTCGACTATGGCTACACCTTC.

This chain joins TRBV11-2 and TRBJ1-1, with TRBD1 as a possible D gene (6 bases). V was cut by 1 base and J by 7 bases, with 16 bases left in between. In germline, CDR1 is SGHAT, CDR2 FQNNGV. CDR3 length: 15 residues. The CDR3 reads CASSLGGRLYVEAFF. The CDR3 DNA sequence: TGTGCCAGCAGCTTAGGGGGGCGATTGTATGTTGAAGCTTTCTTT. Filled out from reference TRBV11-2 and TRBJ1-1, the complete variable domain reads EAGVAQSPRYKIIEKRQSVAFWCNPISGHATLYWYQQILGQGPKLLIQFQNNGVVDDSQLPKDRFSAERLKGVDSTLKIQPAKLEDSAVYLCASSLGGRLYVEAFFGQGTRLTVV.

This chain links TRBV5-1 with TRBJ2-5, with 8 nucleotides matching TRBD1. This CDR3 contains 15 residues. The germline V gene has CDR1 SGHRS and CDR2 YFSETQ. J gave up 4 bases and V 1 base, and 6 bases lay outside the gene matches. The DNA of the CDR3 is TGCGCCAGCAGCTTGTCCGGACAGGGCGTAGAGACCCAGTACTTC. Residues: CASSLSGQGVETQYF.

Here the CDR3 reads CASSIRLDGNEQFF. The CDR3 DNA reads as TGTGCCAGCAGTATCAGACTAGACGGCAATGAGCAGTTCTTC. V and J are TRBV6-4 and TRBJ2-1; possible D gene TRBD2, 6 bases. CDR3 length: 14 amino acids. The germline V gene encodes CDR1 MRHNA and CDR2 SNTAGT. V lost 5 bases and J lost 6, with 14 bases in between.

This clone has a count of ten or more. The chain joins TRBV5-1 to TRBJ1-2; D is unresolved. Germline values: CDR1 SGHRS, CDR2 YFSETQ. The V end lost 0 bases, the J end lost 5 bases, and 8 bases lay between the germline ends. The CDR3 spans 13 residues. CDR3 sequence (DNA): TGCGCCAGCAGCTTGGGGGATAGGTATGGCTACACCTTC. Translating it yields CASSLGDRYGYTF.

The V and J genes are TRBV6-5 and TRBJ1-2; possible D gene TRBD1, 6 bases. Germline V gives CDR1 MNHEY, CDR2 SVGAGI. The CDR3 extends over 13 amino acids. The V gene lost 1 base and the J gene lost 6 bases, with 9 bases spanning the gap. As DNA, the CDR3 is TGTGCCAGCAGTTACTTTAAGGGGGATGGCTACACCTTC. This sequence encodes CASSYFKGDGYTF.

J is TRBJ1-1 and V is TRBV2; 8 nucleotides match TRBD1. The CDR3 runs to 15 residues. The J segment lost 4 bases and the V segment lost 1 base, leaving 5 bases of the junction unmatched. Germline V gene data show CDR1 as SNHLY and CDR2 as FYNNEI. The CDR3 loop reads CASSEEQGAGTEAFF. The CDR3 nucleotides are TGTGCCAGCAGTGAAGAGCAGGGGGCCGGCACTGAAGCTTTCTTT.

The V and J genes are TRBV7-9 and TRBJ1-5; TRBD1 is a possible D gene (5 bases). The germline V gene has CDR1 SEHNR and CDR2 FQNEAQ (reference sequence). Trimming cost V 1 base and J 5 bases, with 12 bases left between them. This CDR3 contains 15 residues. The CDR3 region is CASSLGGGGDQPQHF. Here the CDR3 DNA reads TGTGCCAGCAGCTTAGGGGGCGGGGGAGATCAGCCCCAGCATTTT.

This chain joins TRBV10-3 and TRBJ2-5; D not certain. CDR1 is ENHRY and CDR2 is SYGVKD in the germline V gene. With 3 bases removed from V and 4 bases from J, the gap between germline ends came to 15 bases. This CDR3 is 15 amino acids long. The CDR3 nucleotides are TGTGCCATCAGTGACCTCGCTTTGGCAGGAGAGACCCAGTACTTC. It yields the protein CAISDLALAGETQYF.

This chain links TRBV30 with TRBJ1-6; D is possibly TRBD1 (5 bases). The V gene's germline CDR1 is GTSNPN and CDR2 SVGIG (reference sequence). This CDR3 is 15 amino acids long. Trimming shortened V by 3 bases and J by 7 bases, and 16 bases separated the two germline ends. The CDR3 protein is CAWRALGGYNSPLHF. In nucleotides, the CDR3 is TGTGCCTGGAGAGCGTTGGGGGGGTACAATTCACCCCTCCACTTT. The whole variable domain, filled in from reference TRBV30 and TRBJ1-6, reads SQTIHQWPATLVQPVGSPLSLECTVEGTSNPNLYWYRQAAGRGLQLLFYSVGIGQISSEVPQNLSASRPQDRQFILSSKKLLLSDSGFYLCAWRALGGYNSPLHFGNGTRLTVT.

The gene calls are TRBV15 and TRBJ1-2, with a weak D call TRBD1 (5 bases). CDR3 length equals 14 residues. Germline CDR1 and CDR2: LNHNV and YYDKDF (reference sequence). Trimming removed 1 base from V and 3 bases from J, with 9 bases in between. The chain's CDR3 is CATSRGGTDYGYTF. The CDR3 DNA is TGTGCCACCAGCAGAGGAGGGACCGACTATGGCTACACCTTC.

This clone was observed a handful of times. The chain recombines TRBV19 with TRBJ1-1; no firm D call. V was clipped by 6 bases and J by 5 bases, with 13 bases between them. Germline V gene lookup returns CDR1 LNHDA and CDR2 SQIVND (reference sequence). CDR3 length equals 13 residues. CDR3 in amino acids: CASSLVRETEAFF. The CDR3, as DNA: TGTGCCAGTAGCCTTGTGAGGGAGACTGAAGCTTTCTTT.

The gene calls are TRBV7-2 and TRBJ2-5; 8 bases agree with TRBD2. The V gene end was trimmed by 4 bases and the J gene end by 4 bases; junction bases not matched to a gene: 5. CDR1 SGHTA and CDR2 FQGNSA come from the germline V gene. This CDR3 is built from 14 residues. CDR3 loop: CASSSSGSLETQYF. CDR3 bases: TGTGCCAGCAGCTCAAGCGGGAGTTTAGAGACCCAGTACTTC.

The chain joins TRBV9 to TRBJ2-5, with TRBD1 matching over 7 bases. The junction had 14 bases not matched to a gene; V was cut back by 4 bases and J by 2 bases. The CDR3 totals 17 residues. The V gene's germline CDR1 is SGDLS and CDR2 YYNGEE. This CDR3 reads CASSSPSTGLGQETQYF. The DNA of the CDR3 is TGTGCCAGCAGCTCCCCCTCGACAGGGTTGGGGCAAGAGACCCAGTACTTC.

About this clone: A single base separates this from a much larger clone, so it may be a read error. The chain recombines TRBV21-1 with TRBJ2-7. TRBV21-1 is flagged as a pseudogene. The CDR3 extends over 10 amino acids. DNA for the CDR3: TGTGCCAGCAGGGGCTACGAGCAGTACTTC. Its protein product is CASRGYEQYF.

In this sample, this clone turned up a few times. CDR3 protein: CAWSTRDRGLGAFF. CDR3 nucleotides: TGTGCCTGGAGTACCCGGGACAGGGGGCTAGGAGCTTTCTTT. The chain carries TRBV30 and TRBJ1-1; TRBD1 agrees at 12 bases. V gave up 2 bases and J gave up 10 bases; unmatched junction bases: 8. CDR3 length: 14 amino acids. Germline lookup yields CDR1 GTSNPN and CDR2 SVGIG (reference sequence).

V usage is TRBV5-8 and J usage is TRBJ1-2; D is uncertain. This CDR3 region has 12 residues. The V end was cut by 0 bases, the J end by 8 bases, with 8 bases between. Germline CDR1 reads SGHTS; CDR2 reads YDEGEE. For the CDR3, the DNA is TGTGCCAGCAGCTTGGAGGCGGGCGGCTACACCTTC. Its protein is CASSLEAGGYTF.

The CDR3 DNA follows: TGCGCCAGCAGCCCCACAGGGGGATATAATTCACCCCTCCACTTT. Protein sequence: CASSPTGGYNSPLHF. J is TRBJ1-6 and V is TRBV5-1; 8 nucleotides match TRBD1. This CDR3 spans 15 amino acids. The germline CDR1 and CDR2 sequences are SGHRS and YFSETQ. V was pared by 4 bases and J by 4 bases, with 4 bases of the junction left unmatched.

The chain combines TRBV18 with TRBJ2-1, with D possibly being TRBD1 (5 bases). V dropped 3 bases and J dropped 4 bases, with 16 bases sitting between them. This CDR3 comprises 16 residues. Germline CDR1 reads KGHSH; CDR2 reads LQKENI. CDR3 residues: CASSPLPHQGYNEQFF. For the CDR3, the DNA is TGTGCCAGCTCACCTCTACCCCACCAGGGTTACAATGAGCAGTTCTTC.

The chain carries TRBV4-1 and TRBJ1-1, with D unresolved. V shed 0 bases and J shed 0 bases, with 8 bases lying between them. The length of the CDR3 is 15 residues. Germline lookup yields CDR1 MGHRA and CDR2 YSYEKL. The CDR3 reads CASSQDWQMNTEAFF. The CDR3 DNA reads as TGCGCCAGCAGCCAAGATTGGCAGATGAACACTGAAGCTTTCTTT.

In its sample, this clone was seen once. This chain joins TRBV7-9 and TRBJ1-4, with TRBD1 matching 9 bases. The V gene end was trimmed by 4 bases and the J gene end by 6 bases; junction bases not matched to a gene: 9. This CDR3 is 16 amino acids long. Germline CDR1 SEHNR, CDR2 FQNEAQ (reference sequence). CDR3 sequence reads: CASSSYPGQGDEKLFF. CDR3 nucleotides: TGTGCCAGCAGCTCCTACCCGGGACAGGGTGATGAAAAACTGTTTTTT. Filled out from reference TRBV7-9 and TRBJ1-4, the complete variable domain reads DTGVSQNPRHKITKRGQNVTFRCDPISEHNRLYWYRQTLGQGPEFLTYFQNEAQLEKSRLLSDRFSAERPKGSFSTLEIQRTEQGDSAMYLCASSSYPGQGDEKLFFGSGTQLSVL.

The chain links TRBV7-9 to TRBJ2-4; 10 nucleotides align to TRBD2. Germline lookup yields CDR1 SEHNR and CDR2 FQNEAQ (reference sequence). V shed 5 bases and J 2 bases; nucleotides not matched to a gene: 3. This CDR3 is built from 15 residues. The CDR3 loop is CASSRTSGTKNIQYF. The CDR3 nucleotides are TGTGCCAGCAGCCGGACTAGCGGCACCAAAAACATTCAGTACTTC.

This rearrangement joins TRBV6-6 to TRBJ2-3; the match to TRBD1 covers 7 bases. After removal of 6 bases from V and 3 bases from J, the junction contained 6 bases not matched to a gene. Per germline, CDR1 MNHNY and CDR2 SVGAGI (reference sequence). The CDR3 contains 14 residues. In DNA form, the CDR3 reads TGTGCCAGCAGCCTCGGGACAGCTACAGATACGCAGTATTTT. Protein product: CASSLGTATDTQYF.

The CDR3 sequence is CASSENLALAIETQYF. The CDR3 nucleotides are TGTGCCAGCAGTGAAAATTTGGCCTTGGCAATTGAGACCCAGTACTTC. The chain links TRBV6-1 to TRBJ2-5, with D unresolved. CDR1 and CDR2 (germline): MNHNS, SASEGT. The length of the CDR3 is 16 residues. The V end was cut by 2 bases, the J end by 5 bases, with 18 bases between.

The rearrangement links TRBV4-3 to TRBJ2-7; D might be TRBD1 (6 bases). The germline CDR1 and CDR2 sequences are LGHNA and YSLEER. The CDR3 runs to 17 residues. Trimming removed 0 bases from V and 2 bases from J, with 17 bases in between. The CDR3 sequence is CASSQDGGRTFPYEQYF. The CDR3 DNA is TGCGCCAGCAGCCAAGATGGGGGCCGGACTTTTCCCTACGAGCAGTACTTC.

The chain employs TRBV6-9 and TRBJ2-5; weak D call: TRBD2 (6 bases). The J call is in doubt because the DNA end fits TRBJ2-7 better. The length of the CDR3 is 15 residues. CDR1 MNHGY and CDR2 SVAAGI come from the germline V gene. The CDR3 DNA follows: TGTGCCAGCAGTTACAGGGAGACGGGGGCCTACGAGCAGTACTTC. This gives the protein CASSYRETGAYEQYF.

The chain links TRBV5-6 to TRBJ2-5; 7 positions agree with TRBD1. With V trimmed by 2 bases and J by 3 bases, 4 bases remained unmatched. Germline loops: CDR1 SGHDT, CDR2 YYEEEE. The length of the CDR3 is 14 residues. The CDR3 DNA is TGTGCCAGCAGCTTAGGGACAGCCGAAGAGACCCAGTACTTC. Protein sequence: CASSLGTAEETQYF. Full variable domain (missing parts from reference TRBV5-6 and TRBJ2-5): DAGVTQSPTHLIKTRGQQVTLRCSPKSGHDTVSWYQQALGQGPQFIFQYYEEEERQRGNFPDRFSGHQFPNYSSELNVNALLLGDSALYLCASSLGTAEETQYFGPGTRLLVL.

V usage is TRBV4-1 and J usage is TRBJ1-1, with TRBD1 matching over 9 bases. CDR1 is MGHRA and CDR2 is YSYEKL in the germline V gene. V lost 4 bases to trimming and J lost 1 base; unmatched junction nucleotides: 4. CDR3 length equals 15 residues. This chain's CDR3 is CASSPADRGNTEAFF. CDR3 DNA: TGCGCCAGCAGCCCCGCGGACAGGGGGAACACTGAAGCTTTCTTT.